This TCR beta chain was captured by sequencing in a study of blood T cell repertoires in COVID-19. The data were produced by immunoSEQ multiplex PCR, yet TCRdb's version contains in-frame clones alone and is incomplete. The data show around 200,000 clones, about nine tenths seen once. V lost 2 bases to trimming and J lost 4 bases, with 27 bases between them. In germline, CDR1 is WNHNN, CDR2 SYGVQD (reference sequence). The CDR3 contains 19 residues. The sequenced material came from PBMCs or T cells enriched from blood (not recorded which). This clonotype was sampled from a man aged 25-45 years who had recovered from COVID-19. V and J are TRBV10-1 and TRBJ2-7, with D possibly matching TRBD2 (5 bases). CDR3 sequence: CASSEPPNKGVGVLYEQYF. In DNA, the CDR3 is TGCGCCAGCAGTGAGCCGCCGAACAAGGGAGTCGGCGTACTTTACGAGCAGTACTTC.